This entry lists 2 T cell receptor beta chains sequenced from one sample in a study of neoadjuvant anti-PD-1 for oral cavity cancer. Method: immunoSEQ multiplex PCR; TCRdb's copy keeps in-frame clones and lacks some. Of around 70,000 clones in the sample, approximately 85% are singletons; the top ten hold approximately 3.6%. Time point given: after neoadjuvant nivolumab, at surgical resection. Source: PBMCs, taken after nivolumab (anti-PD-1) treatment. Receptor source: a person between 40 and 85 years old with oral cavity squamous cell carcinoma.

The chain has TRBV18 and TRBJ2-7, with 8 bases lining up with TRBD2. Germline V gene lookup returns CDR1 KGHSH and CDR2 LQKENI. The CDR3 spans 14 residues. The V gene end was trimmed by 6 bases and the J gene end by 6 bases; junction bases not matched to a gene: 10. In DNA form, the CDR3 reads TGTGCCAGCTCCCCGGGAGGGAGCAATATCGAGCAGTACTTC. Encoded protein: CASSPGGSNIEQYF.

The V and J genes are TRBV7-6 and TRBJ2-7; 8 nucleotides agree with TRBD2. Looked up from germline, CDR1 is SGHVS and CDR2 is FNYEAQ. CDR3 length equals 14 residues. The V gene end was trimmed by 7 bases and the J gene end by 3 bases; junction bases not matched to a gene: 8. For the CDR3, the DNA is TGTGCCAGCACTACTAGCGGAGACTTCTACGAGCAGTACTTC. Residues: CASTTSGDFYEQYF.